This T cell receptor (beta chain) was recorded in a study of T cell responses to AZD1222 COVID-19 vaccine. General study points: Just a handful of AZD1222 recipients tested seropositive at baseline. Increases in Spike-specific TCR breadth and depth were seen after two AZD1222 doses. Reportedly, close to half of spike-specific TCRs are directed against unmutated variant regions. Females outnumbered males among donors, who were mostly white British; clonal diversity was possibly underestimated.

About this clone: Antigen specificity is unknown.

Looked up from germline, CDR1 is LGHDT and CDR2 is YNNKEL (reference sequence). The CDR3 length is 15 residues. V dropped 4 bases and J dropped 5; count of bases not matched to a gene: 9. Measured with immunoSEQ multiplex PCR; TCRdb has only the in-frame clones, and not every one. The sample shows roughly 97,000 clones, approximately 89% of them seen only once. The chain links TRBV3-1 (or the pseudogene TRBV3-2) to TRBJ1-1; 8 bases align to TRBD1. The clonotype originates from an adult in good health. This sample comprised peripheral blood, obtained on day 0 of AZD1222 vaccination. The CDR3 nucleotides read TGTGCCAGCAGCCCATTCCTACAGGGGGGAACTGAAGCTTTCTTT. It codes for CASSPFLQGGTEAFF.